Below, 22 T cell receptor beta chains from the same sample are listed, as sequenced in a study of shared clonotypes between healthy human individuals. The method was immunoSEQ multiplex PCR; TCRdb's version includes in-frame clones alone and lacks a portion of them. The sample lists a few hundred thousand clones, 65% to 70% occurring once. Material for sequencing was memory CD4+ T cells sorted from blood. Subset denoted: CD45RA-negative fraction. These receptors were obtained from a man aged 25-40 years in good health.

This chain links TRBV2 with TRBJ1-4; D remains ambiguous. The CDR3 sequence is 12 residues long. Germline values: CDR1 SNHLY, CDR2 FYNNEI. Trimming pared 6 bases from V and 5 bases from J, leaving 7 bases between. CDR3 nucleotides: TGTGCCAGCAGGGACTCGAATGAAAAACTGTTTTTT. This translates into CASRDSNEKLFF.

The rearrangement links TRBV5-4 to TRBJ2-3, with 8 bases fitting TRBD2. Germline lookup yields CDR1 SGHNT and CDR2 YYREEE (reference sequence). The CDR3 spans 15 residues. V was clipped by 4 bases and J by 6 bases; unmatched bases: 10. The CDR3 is CASSGRSGGGDTQYF. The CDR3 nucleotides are TGTGCCAGCAGCGGGAGGAGCGGGGGTGGGGATACGCAGTATTTT.

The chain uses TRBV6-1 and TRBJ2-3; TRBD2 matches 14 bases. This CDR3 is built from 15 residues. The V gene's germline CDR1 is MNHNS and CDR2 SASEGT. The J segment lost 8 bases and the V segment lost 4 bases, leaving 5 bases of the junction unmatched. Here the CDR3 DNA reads TGTGCCAGCAGTGCCGCCGGACTAGCGGGAGGTACGCAGTATTTT. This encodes CASSAAGLAGGTQYF.

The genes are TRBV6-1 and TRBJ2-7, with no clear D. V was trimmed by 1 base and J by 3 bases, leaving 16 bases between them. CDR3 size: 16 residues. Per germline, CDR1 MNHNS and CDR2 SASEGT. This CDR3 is CASSEVPPRNFYEQYF. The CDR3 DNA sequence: TGTGCCAGCAGTGAAGTACCGCCACGTAACTTCTACGAGCAGTACTTC.

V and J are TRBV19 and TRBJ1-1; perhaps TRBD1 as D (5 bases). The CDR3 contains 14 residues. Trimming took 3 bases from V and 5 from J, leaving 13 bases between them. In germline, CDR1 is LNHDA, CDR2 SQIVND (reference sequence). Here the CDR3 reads CASSIGRGWTEAFF. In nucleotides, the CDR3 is TGTGCCAGTAGTATTGGGAGGGGTTGGACTGAAGCTTTCTTT.

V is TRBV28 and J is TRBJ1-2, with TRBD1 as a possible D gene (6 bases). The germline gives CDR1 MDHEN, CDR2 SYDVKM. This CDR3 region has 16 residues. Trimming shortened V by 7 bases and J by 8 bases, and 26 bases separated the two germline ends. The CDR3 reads CASIRFGGAGMAGYTF. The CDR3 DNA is TGTGCCAGCATAAGGTTTGGGGGCGCGGGGATGGCCGGCTACACCTTC.

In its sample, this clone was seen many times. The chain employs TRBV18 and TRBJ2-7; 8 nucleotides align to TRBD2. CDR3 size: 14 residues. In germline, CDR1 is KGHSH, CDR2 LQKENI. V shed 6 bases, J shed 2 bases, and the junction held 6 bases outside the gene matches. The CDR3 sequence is CASSRGALTYEQYF. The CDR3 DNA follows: TGTGCCAGCTCGCGGGGGGCACTAACCTACGAGCAGTACTTC.

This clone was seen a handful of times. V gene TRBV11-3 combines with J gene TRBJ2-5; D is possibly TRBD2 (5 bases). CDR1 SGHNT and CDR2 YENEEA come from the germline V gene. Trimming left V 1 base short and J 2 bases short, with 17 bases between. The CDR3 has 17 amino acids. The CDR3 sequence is CASSLGEGGILQETQYF. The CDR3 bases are TGTGCCAGCAGCTTAGGTGAAGGAGGTATACTACAAGAGACCCAGTACTTC.

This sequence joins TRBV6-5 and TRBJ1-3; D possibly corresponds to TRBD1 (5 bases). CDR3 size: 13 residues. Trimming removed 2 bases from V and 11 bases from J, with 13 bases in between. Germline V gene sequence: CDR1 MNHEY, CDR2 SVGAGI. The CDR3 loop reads CASSYTGQGAIYF. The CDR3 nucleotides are TGTGCCAGCAGTTACACGGGGCAAGGGGCCATATATTTT.

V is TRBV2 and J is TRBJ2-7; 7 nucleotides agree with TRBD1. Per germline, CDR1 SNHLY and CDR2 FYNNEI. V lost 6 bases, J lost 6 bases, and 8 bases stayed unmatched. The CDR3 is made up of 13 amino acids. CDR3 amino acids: CASRRQGIGEQYF. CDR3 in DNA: TGTGCCAGCAGACGACAGGGAATAGGCGAGCAGTACTTC.

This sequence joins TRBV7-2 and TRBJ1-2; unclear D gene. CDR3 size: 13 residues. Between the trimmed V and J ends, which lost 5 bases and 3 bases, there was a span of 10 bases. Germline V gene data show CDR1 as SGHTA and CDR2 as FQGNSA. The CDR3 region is CASSKTDDYGYTF. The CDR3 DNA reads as TGTGCCAGCAGCAAGACTGACGACTATGGCTACACCTTC.

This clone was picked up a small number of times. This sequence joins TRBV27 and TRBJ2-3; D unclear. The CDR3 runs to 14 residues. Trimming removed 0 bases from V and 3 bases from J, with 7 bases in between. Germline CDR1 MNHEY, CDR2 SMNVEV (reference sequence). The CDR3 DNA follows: TGTGCCAGCAGTTTATCCAGGCGAACAGATACGCAGTATTTT. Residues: CASSLSRRTDTQYF.

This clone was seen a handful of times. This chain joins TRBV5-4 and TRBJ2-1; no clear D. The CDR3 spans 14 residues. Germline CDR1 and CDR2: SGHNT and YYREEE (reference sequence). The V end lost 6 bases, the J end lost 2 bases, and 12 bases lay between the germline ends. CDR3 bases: TGTGCCAGCACCTCCATGGGAACCTACAATGAGCAGTTCTTC. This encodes CASTSMGTYNEQFF.

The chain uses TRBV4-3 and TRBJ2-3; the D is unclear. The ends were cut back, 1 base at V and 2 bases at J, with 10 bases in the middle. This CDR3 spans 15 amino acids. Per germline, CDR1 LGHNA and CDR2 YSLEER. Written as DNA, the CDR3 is TGCGCCAGCAGCCAAGGTGAAGCCCCCACAGATACGCAGTATTTT. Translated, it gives CASSQGEAPTDTQYF.

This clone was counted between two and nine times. CDR3 residues: CASSVSSDLLGQFF. The CDR3 coding sequence is TGTGCCAGCAGTGTGAGTAGCGATTTATTGGGGCAGTTCTTC. The chain uses TRBV2 and TRBJ2-1; possible D gene TRBD2, 5 bases. Germline V lookup: CDR1 SNHLY, CDR2 FYNNEI. This CDR3 is built from 14 residues. Trimming removed 4 bases at V and 12 bases at J, with 19 bases between.

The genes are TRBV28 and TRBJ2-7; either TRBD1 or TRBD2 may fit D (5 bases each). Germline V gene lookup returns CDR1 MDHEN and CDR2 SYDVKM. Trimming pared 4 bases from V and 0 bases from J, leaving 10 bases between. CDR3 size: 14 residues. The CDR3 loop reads CASSSAGSSYEQYF. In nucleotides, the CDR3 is TGTGCCAGCAGTTCGGCAGGGAGCTCCTACGAGCAGTACTTC.

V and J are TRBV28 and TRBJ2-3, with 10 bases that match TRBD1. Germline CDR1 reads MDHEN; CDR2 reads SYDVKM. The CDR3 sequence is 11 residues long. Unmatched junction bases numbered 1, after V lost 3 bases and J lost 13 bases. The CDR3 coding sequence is TGTGCCAGCAGTTTCGGGACAGGGGAGTATTTT. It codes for CASSFGTGEYF.

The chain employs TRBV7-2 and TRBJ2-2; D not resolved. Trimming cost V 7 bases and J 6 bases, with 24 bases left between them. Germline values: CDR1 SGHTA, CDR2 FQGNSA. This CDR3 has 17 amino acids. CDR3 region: CASNTKTSARAAGELFF. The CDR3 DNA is TGTGCCAGCAACACAAAGACCTCGGCCCGGGCGGCCGGGGAGCTGTTTTTT.

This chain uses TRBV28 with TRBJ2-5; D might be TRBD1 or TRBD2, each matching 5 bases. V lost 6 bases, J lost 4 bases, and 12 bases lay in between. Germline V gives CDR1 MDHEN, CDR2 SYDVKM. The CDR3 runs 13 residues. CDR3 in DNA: TGTGCCAGCAGCCTGCATGGGGGAGAGACCCAGTACTTC. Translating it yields CASSLHGGETQYF. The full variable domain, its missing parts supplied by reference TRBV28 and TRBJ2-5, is DVKVTQSSRYLVKRTGEKVFLECVQDMDHENMFWYRQDPGLGLRLIYFSYDVKMKEKGDIPEGYSVSREKKERFSLILESASTNQTSMYLCASSLHGGETQYFGPGTRLLVL.

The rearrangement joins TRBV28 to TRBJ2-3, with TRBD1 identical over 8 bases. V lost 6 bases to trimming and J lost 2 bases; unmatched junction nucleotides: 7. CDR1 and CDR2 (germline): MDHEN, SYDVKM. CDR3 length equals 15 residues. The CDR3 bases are TGTGCCAGCAGCCCGACAGGGGTTTTCACAGATACGCAGTATTTT. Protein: CASSPTGVFTDTQYF.

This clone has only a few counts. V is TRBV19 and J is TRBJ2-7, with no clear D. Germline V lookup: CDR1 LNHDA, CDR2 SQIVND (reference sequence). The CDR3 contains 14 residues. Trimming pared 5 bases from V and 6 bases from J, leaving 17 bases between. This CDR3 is CASSRQTLRSEQYF. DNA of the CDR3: TGTGCCAGTAGTCGGCAGACCCTCAGGAGCGAGCAGTACTTC.

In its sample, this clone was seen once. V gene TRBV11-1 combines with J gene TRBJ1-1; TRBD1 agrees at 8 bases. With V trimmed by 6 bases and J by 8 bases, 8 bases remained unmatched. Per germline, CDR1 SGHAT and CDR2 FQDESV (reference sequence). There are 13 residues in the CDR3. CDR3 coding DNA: TGTGCCAGCAGGGGGGCAGGGGGCAACGAAGCTTTCTTT. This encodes CASRGAGGNEAFF.